This TCR beta chain comes out of a study of T-cell reconstitution after alpha-beta-depleted transplantation in children. Study observations and caveats: Newly produced T cells mostly provided counts and TCRbeta diversity after one year, as hyperexpanded clones declined. Several hundred expanded graft clones reportedly gave rise to the alpha-beta T cells present about two months after transplant.

Concerning this clonotype: The antigen remains undetermined.

Preparation of the TCRbeta library involved a method that used unique molecular identifiers. One entry per CDR3 protein results from TCRdb running MiXCR on the PCR reads. The sample has hundreds of thousands of distinct CDR3 sequences; 15% to 20% are singletons. The CDR3 is 15 amino acids. V lost 8 bases to trimming and J lost 0 bases, with 13 bases between them. This chain joins TRBV12-3 or TRBV12-4 and TRBJ2-2; tentatively, D is TRBD1 (6 bases). The receptor comes from a male patient under 10 years old who had a stem cell transplant for acute lymphoblastic leukemia, so the T cells may come from the graft donor. The sample here was PBMCs, mostly from graft donor cells, taken 360 days after TCRalphabeta/CD19-depleted stem cell transplant. CDR3 sequence reads: CASSTGPTNTGELFF. The CDR3 nucleotides read TGTGCCAGCTCGACAGGACCTACGAACACCGGGGAGCTGTTTTTT.